These 8 T cell receptor beta chains were all obtained from the same sample, sequenced in a study of spatial heterogeneity in lung cancer. TCRdb reanalysed the 5' RACE reads using MiXCR and keeps one entry per CDR3 protein. The sample shows about 36,000 distinct CDR3 sequences, roughly 7.2% of them seen only once. As for time point: sample taken at primary tumor resection. Material: PBMCs, obtained at surgery. Source of these receptors: a female donor with early-stage non-small cell lung cancer.

This clonotype was detected many times. DNA of the CDR3: TGCGCCAGCAGCTGGTACCGGGACAGCCAAGAGACCCAGTACTTC. Its translation: CASSWYRDSQETQYF. The chain carries TRBV5-1 and TRBJ2-5; 7 bases are a match to TRBD1. This CDR3 has 15 amino acids. Looked up from germline, CDR1 is SGHRS and CDR2 is YFSETQ. J was trimmed by 1 base and V by 3 bases; bases with no gene match: 6.

There are many counts of this clonotype. This rearrangement joins TRBV7-9 to TRBJ1-6; no clear D. Germline values: CDR1 SEHNR, CDR2 FQNEAQ (reference sequence). V lost 1 base to trimming and J lost 6 bases, with 4 bases between them. The CDR3 totals 13 residues. The CDR3 reads CASSLEGNSPLHF. CDR3 bases: TGTGCCAGCAGCTTAGAGGGTAATTCACCCCTCCACTTT.

Regarding this clonotype: A read error may explain this, as a much larger clone is one base away. The chain employs TRBV6-5 and TRBJ2-3; D not resolved. Germline CDR1 MNHEY, CDR2 SVGAGI. The CDR3 runs to 15 residues. Trimming took 6 bases from V and 6 from J, leaving 19 bases between them. The CDR3 bases are TGTGCCAGCAGGCAGACTGAATCGCTGTCCGATACGCAGTATTTT. Translation gives CASRQTESLSDTQYF.

In DNA form, the CDR3 reads TGTGCCAGCAGCTTAGCACGGACGCGGTCCAACAATGAGCAGTTCTTC. Its protein is CASSLARTRSNNEQFF. This chain uses TRBV7-8 with TRBJ2-1; no clear D. V was trimmed by 0 bases and J by 5 bases, leaving 14 bases between them. The CDR3 is made up of 16 amino acids. Germline CDR1 and CDR2: SGHVS and FQNEAQ.

This sequence joins TRBV21-1 and TRBJ2-7; the table gives TRBD1 as D, unverified against the DNA. TRBV21-1 is designated a pseudogene. This CDR3 has 18 residues. The DNA of the CDR3 is TGTGCCAGCAGCAGCCGCTACACGGAAAGGGGGTTCATGCACGAGCAGTACTTC. The encoded protein is CASSSRYTERGFMHEQYF.

This chain links TRBV4-1 with TRBJ2-3, with D possibly TRBD2 on 5 matching bases. This CDR3 spans 13 amino acids. The germline CDR1 and CDR2 sequences are MGHRA and YSYEKL. Trimming stripped 2 bases from V and 4 bases from J, with 7 bases between. The CDR3 sequence: CASSQQEADTQYF. The CDR3 DNA is TGCGCCAGCAGCCAACAGGAGGCAGATACGCAGTATTTT.

There are many counts of this clonotype. This chain links TRBV18 with TRBJ2-3; maybe TRBD2 (7 bases). The CDR3 covers 17 residues. CDR1 KGHSH and CDR2 LQKENI come from the germline V gene. Trimming pared 6 bases from V and 2 bases from J, leaving 21 bases between. The CDR3 DNA reads as TGTGCCAGCTCCCCCACCCGGGGGGCCGCGGACACAGATACGCAGTATTTT. Amino acid sequence: CASSPTRGAADTDTQYF. The full variable domain, rest sourced from reference TRBV18 and TRBJ2-3, is NAGVMQNPRHLVRRRGQEARLRCSPMKGHSHVYWYRQLPEEGLKFMVYLQKENIIDESGMPKERFSAEFPKEGPSILRIQQVVRGDSAAYFCASSPTRGAADTDTQYFGPGTRLTVL.

The table lists this clonotype with many counts. This rearrangement joins TRBV5-1 to TRBJ1-6; D is unresolved. Germline V lookup: CDR1 SGHRS, CDR2 YFSETQ. There are 15 residues in the CDR3. The V end lost 0 bases, the J end lost 7 bases, and 11 bases lay between the germline ends. CDR3 loop: CASSLGQHMNSPLHF. As DNA, the CDR3 is TGCGCCAGCAGCTTGGGGCAGCACATGAATTCACCCCTCCACTTT.